The 9 T cell receptor beta chains in this list originate from one sample, sequenced in a study of cytomegalovirus exposure and HLA in healthy donors. PCR used 60 Vbeta primers and 13 Jbeta primers. The protocol was immunoSEQ multiplex PCR, while the TCRdb copy is restricted to in-frame clones and leaves out a portion. This repertoire shows some 140,000 clones, 80% found once; its top ten account for around 5.2%. Sequencing was performed on PBMCs. These TCRs come from a woman in her forties in good health and CMV-seropositive.

This chain links TRBV4-2 with TRBJ2-5, with TRBD2 matching over 16 bases. V shed 8 bases, J shed 2 bases, and the junction held 14 bases outside the gene matches. The CDR3 covers 19 residues. Germline V gene data show CDR1 as LGHNA and CDR2 as YNFKEQ. CDR3 DNA: TGTGCCAGCGGCCCGGGACTAGCGGGAGGGCTGGGGGGTCAAGAGACCCAGTACTTC. Translation gives CASGPGLAGGLGGQETQYF.

This chain links TRBV9 with TRBJ2-7, with D possibly TRBD2 on 7 matching bases. The CDR3 totals 15 residues. V was pared by 0 bases and J by 4 bases, with 14 bases between. Germline V gene data show CDR1 as SGDLS and CDR2 as YYNGEE. The CDR3 reads CASSVEEGGAYEQYF. Written as DNA, the CDR3 is TGTGCCAGCAGCGTAGAAGAGGGGGGGGCTTACGAGCAGTACTTC.

This chain uses TRBV6-1 with TRBJ2-7; TRBD2 aligns across 7 bases. Germline lookup yields CDR1 MNHNS and CDR2 SASEGT. V dropped 10 bases and J dropped 3; count of bases not matched to a gene: 15. The CDR3 runs 15 residues. The CDR3 reads CATEKGPSGIYEQYF. The CDR3 bases are TGTGCCACCGAGAAAGGGCCTAGCGGAATCTACGAGCAGTACTTC.

This chain connects TRBV7-8 to TRBJ1-4, with D possibly being TRBD1 (5 bases). CDR3 size: 16 residues. V lost 2 bases, J lost 7 bases, and 17 bases lay in between. In germline, CDR1 is SGHVS, CDR2 FQNEAQ. The CDR3 protein is CASSLRPSRDGEKLFF. In DNA, the CDR3 is TGTGCCAGCAGCTTAAGGCCCAGCAGGGATGGTGAAAAACTGTTTTTT.

The chain recombines TRBV27 with TRBJ2-1; 8 bases line up with TRBD2. V lost 6 bases and J lost 1; bases outside the gene matches: 5. The CDR3 length is 15 residues. Germline values: CDR1 MNHEY, CDR2 SMNVEV (reference sequence). The CDR3 DNA reads as TGTGCCAGCAGCTTGGGGACTAGGTCCTACAATGAGCAGTTCTTC. Translated, it gives CASSLGTRSYNEQFF.

The rearrangement joins TRBV11-2 to TRBJ2-1; perhaps TRBD1 as D (5 bases). Germline-derived CDR1 and CDR2 are SGHAT and FQNNGV. Between the trimmed V and J ends, which lost 1 base and 5 bases, there was a span of 6 bases. This CDR3 is 13 amino acids long. CDR3 nucleotides: TGTGCCAGCAGCTTAGGACAGAACAATGAGCAGTTCTTC. It encodes CASSLGQNNEQFF.

This chain links TRBV10-2 with TRBJ2-7; 7 positions match TRBD1. In germline, CDR1 is WSHSY, CDR2 SAAADI. CDR3 length equals 14 residues. V was clipped by 2 bases and J by 3 bases; unmatched bases: 4. CDR3 DNA: TGCGCCAGCAGTGAGACAGGGGCCAACTACGAGCAGTACTTC. It codes for CASSETGANYEQYF.

The gene calls are TRBV11-2 and TRBJ2-1; 9 positions agree with TRBD1. J lost 6 bases, V lost 4 bases, and 10 bases had no gene match. This CDR3 has 16 residues. The V gene's germline CDR1 is SGHAT and CDR2 FQNNGV. The CDR3 DNA follows: TGTGCCAGCAGCTCCCGGGACAGGGTTCATCTCAATGAGCAGTTCTTC. This sequence encodes CASSSRDRVHLNEQFF.

The chain has TRBV25-1 and TRBJ1-3; 8 nucleotides line up with TRBD1. Trimming cost V 6 bases and J 5 bases; bases outside gene matches: 3. This CDR3 contains 13 residues. Germline V gives CDR1 MGHDK, CDR2 SYGVNS. The CDR3 sequence is CASRSGGRNTIYF. The CDR3 nucleotides read TGTGCCAGCAGGTCAGGGGGCCGAAACACCATATATTTT.